These 5 T cell receptor beta chains came from one sample sequenced in a study of shared clonotypes between healthy human individuals. Method: immunoSEQ multiplex PCR; TCRdb's copy keeps in-frame clones and lacks some. Of some 800,000 clones listed, 90% to 95% were seen once; the top ten hold more than 20%. Naive-designated CD8 cells lacked CD45RO, were positively enriched for CCR7, and omitted terminally differentiated effector memory CD45RA+ cells. Sample: naive CD8+ T cells sorted from blood. The receptors here all came from a man aged 25-45 years in good health.

The chain employs TRBV6-6 and TRBJ2-1; no firm D call. Trimming pared 6 bases from V and 0 bases from J, leaving 12 bases between. Germline CDR1 MNHNY, CDR2 SVGAGI (reference sequence). The CDR3 covers 15 residues. The CDR3 sequence: CASSSSTFSYNEQFF. In nucleotides, the CDR3 is TGTGCCAGCAGCTCGTCCACTTTCTCCTACAATGAGCAGTTCTTC.

The chain employs TRBV11-2 and TRBJ2-7; D is possibly TRBD2 (5 bases). Germline loops: CDR1 SGHAT, CDR2 FQNNGV. V lost 1 base and J 4 bases, leaving 11 bases between the germline ends. The CDR3 is 14 amino acids. CDR3 nucleotide sequence: TGTGCCAGCAGCTTAGCCGAGGGTGGGTACGAGCAGTACTTC. Amino acid sequence: CASSLAEGGYEQYF.

The chain couples TRBV27 to TRBJ2-1, with 8 bases lining up with TRBD2. Germline loops: CDR1 MNHEY, CDR2 SMNVEV (reference sequence). CDR3 length equals 20 residues. The V gene end was trimmed by 7 bases and the J gene end by 7 bases; junction bases not matched to a gene: 27. Here the CDR3 reads CASNPRSQRESPLLGNEQFF. The DNA for the CDR3 is TGTGCCAGCAATCCTAGATCCCAGCGGGAGTCCCCCCTTCTAGGGAATGAGCAGTTCTTC.

V usage is TRBV9 and J usage is TRBJ2-2; perhaps TRBD2 as D (5 bases). The V gene's germline CDR1 is SGDLS and CDR2 YYNGEE. V was clipped by 4 bases and J by 0 bases, with 13 bases between them. The CDR3 sequence is 16 residues long. The CDR3 is CASSPKSGPNTGELFF. The CDR3 DNA follows: TGTGCCAGCAGCCCTAAAAGCGGCCCGAACACCGGGGAGCTGTTTTTT. The variable domain in full, with the rest retrieved from reference TRBV9 and TRBJ2-2, is DSGVTQTPKHLITATGQRVTLRCSPRSGDLSVYWYQQSLDQGLQFLIQYYNGEERAKGNILERFSAQQFPDLHSELNLSSLELGDSALYFCASSPKSGPNTGELFFGEGSRLTVL.

The V and J genes are TRBV6-5 and TRBJ2-7; D not resolved. Trimming cost V 0 bases and J 4 bases, with 10 bases left between them. The length of the CDR3 is 14 residues. The germline V gene encodes CDR1 MNHEY and CDR2 SVGAGI. This chain's CDR3 is CASSYSSTVYEQYF. CDR3 bases: TGTGCCAGCAGTTACTCGAGTACGGTTTACGAGCAGTACTTC.